This record concerns one T cell receptor (beta chain) sequence. These data originate in a study of blood T cell repertoires in COVID-19. Libraries were prepared by immunoSEQ multiplex PCR; TCRdb keeps only in-frame clonotypes and omits some of them. Counted here are 50,000 to 70,000 clones, approximately 89% occurring once; the ten biggest clones make up 6.9%. The V gene end was trimmed by 5 bases and the J gene end by 5 bases; junction bases not matched to a gene: 12. This CDR3 has 16 residues. Germline loops: CDR1 SEHNR, CDR2 FQNEAQ (reference sequence). The specimen sequenced was peripheral blood. The V gene is TRBV7-9, the J gene TRBJ1-2; 9 nucleotides agree with TRBD1. This clonotype originated in a man in his sixties with active or convalescent COVID-19. The CDR3 region has the DNA TGTGCCAGCAGCGCCTGGGGACAGGGCCCCGCTTATGGCTACACCTTC. Protein: CASSAWGQGPAYGYTF.